This T cell receptor (beta chain) was captured by sequencing in a study of cytomegalovirus exposure and HLA in healthy donors. The study, taken as a whole, reports: DRB1 showed the most TCR associations and HLA-C the fewest in a later analysis, as rates varied by HLA locus.

Points on this clone: Its antigen is unknown. The junction differs from germline at one of its ends, possibly a read error.

The CDR3 runs to 17 residues. Germline V gene lookup returns CDR1 LGHNA and CDR2 YSLEER. 60 Vbeta and 13 Jbeta primers were used in PCR. Using immunoSEQ multiplex PCR, the repertoire was profiled, and TCRdb retains in-frame clones only, with some absent. The repertoire has 150,000 to 200,000 clones, 70% to 80% of them found once; the top ten carry 0.65% to 0.85%. This receptor was obtained from a female donor in good health and CMV-seronegative. Material: PBMCs. V gene TRBV4-3 combines with J gene TRBJ2-6, with D perhaps TRBD1 (5 bases). The CDR3 loop is CASSQGEQLAGANGLTF. CDR3 DNA: TGCGCCAGCAGCCAAGGCGAACAGCTGGCTGGGGCCAACGGCCTGACTTTC.